The rows below give T cell receptor beta chains drawn from one sample of a study of blood T cells in healthy people across ages. One entry per CDR3 protein results from TCRdb running MiXCR on the 5' RACE reads. The data show roughly 1,000,000 distinct CDR3 sequences, less than 25% seen once. These data are also associated with another study on T cells of mothers and their children.

Sequenced sample: blood. These receptors came from a girl aged 2 to 9 in good health. CDR3s leave out the opening cysteine and the closing phenylalanine or tryptophan.

J	V	CDR3
TRBJ2-5	TRBV7-6	ASSLGSSGIHETQY
TRBJ2-5	TRBV29-1	SGGETQY
NA	TRBV3-1	ASSPDSLHYEQY
TRBJ2-5	TRBV20-1	SAREGGRPETQY
TRBJ2-1	TRBV4-3	ASSQDPGQGRTGEQF
TRBJ2-5	TRBV7-9	AGSFTDRGWQETQY
TRBJ1-4	TRBV28	ASKQGREKLF
TRBJ2-4	TRBV20-1	SAGAPGRAKNIQY
TRBJ1-1	TRBV2	ASSEAPDREGTEAF
TRBJ2-7	TRBV20-1	SARGLSYEQY
TRBJ1-2	TRBV4-2	ASSQGGGSNYGCT
TRBJ2-5	TRBV2	ASSDQQDPQETQY
TRBJ2-7	TRBV29-1	SYRGDYEQY
TRBJ1-1	TRBV7-2	ASSFLTGVLNTEAF
TRBJ2-7	TRBV7-9	ASSSFRDSTYGQY
TRBJ2-5	TRBV10-3	AISDGGGRGETQY
TRBJ2-7	TRBV7-9	ASSVGQSGGFGEQY
TRBJ2-5	TRBV12-3/TRBV12-4	ASSALSGGVQETQY
TRBJ1-1	TRBV9	ASSVEGTGALEAF
TRBJ1-3	TRBV6-5	ASSYDRPLGGNTIY
TRBJ2-1	TRBV5-1	ASSEYPNNEQF
TRBJ2-1	TRBV5-1	ASSPGLAGSYNEQF
TRBJ1-4	TRBV20-1	SARGIGGTVATNEKLF
TRBJ1-1	TRBV29-1	SVQLILNTEAF
TRBJ2-7	TRBV2	ASSSGTGVHEQY
TRBJ2-1	TRBV19	ATAMNEQF
TRBJ1-2	TRBV12-3/TRBV12-4	ASSLNWVGGYT
TRBJ1-1	TRBV6-5	ASSYASHHGTEAF
TRBJ2-1	TRBV28	ASSLPGQGNNEQF
NA	TRBV28	ASSPPEVPNEQF
TRBJ2-1	TRBV20-1	SARDLRGAYNEQF
TRBJ1-1	TRBV6-1	ASSVVGPTEAF
TRBJ1-3	TRBV9	ASSAQGFLDTIY
TRBJ2-7	TRBV20-1	SARLGGNPYEQY
TRBJ1-3	TRBV11-3	ASSLDQWDGYSGNTIY
TRBJ1-4	TRBV28	ASSTGGEEKLF
TRBJ1-5	TRBV29-1	SAQQGGNQPQH
NA	TRBV10-3	AISEGGGINEQF
TRBJ1-3	TRBV7-9	ASSLIGQGNTIY
TRBJ2-3	TRBV4-3	ASSQAGGGDTQY
TRBJ1-2	TRBV9	ASSVGQDYGYT